Listed below are T cell receptor beta chains from one sample, sequenced in a study of T cells after yellow fever vaccination. TCRdb processed the 5' RACE reads anew with MiXCR; each CDR3 protein has one entry. In the table there are around 330,000 distinct CDR3 sequences, around 4% of which are singletons. This specimen was PBMCs, taken on the day of the yellow fever booster vaccination. The receptors come from a man between 18 and 35 years old who received the YFV17D yellow fever vaccine. Each CDR3 is given with its conserved first and last residue. The D gene is left open where the match is weak. Not all rows give a size; the values are once, few, many and, for expanded clones, a class.

d_call clone_size cdr3_length j_call v_call cdr3_aa cdr3_nt
- few 16 TRBJ2-1 TRBV4-2 CASSQVKGGNYNEQFF TGTGCCAGCAGCCAAGTAAAAGGGGGAAACTACAATGAGCAGTTCTTC
TRBD2 few 19 TRBJ2-5 TRBV15 CATSRPPGTSGGALGTQYF TGTGCCACCAGCAGACCACCCGGGACTAGCGGGGGGGCCTTGGGGACCCAGTACTTC
- many 14 TRBJ2-2 TRBV24-1 CATSASVNTGELFF TGTGCCACCAGTGCCAGCGTAAACACCGGGGAGCTGTTTTTT
- - 14 TRBJ1-5 TRBV10-3 CAISATILSQPQHF TGTGCCATCAGTGCCACTATCCTTTCTCAGCCCCAGCATTTT
TRBD1 many 14 TRBJ1-6 TRBV5-5 CASSLRDRQSPLHF TGTGCCAGCAGCTTGAGGGACAGGCAGTCACCCCTCCACTTT
- many 12 TRBJ2-4 TRBV19 CASSPPGSIQYF TGTGCCAGTAGTCCCCCCGGGAGCATTCAGTACTTC
- many 15 TRBJ2-3 TRBV20-1 CSVAAGRGVADTQYF TGCAGTGTAGCGGCGGGGAGGGGGGTAGCAGATACGCAGTATTTT
- many 13 TRBJ2-2 TRBV5-6 CASSLRVTGELFF TGTGCCAGCAGCTTGAGAGTCACCGGGGAGCTGTTTTTT
TRBD1 - 16 TRBJ2-3 TRBV15 CATSRVTGGRTDTQYF TGTGCCACCAGCAGGGTGACAGGGGGCAGGACAGATACGCAGTATTTT
TRBD1 many 13 TRBJ1-6 TRBV12-3/TRBV12-4 CASSVTGESPLHF TGTGCCAGCAGTGTAACAGGGGAATCACCCCTCCACTTT
TRBD2 - 16 TRBJ2-5 TRBV6-5 CASSSWPSGDQETQYF TGTGCCAGCAGTTCCTGGCCTAGCGGGGACCAAGAGACCCAGTACTTC
TRBD2 many 19 TRBJ2-1 TRBV11-2 CASSFGLAGAPVAYNEQFF TGTGCCAGCAGCTTTGGTCTAGCGGGGGCTCCGGTCGCTTACAATGAGCAGTTCTTC
TRBD2 many 14 TRBJ2-5 TRBV20-1 CSAIAGGRGETQYF TGCAGTGCAATAGCGGGGGGTAGGGGGGAGACCCAGTACTTC
TRBD2 few 16 TRBJ2-1 TRBV5-1 CASSLASGGYNNEQFF TGCGCCAGCAGCTTGGCCAGCGGGGGCTATAACAATGAGCAGTTCTTC
- many 13 TRBJ2-1 TRBV7-2 CASSLFLGPEQFF TGTGCCAGCAGCTTATTCCTAGGCCCAGAGCAGTTCTTC
TRBD2 many 12 TRBJ2-1 TRBV5-1 CASSWPSGGQFF TGCGCCAGCAGCTGGCCTAGCGGGGGGCAGTTCTTC
- - 14 TRBJ1-2 TRBV6-1 CASSEAPENYGYTF TGTGCCAGCAGTGAAGCGCCGGAGAACTATGGCTACACCTTC
- few 14 TRBJ2-1 TRBV7-9 CASSSYSRQNEQFF TGTGCCAGCAGCTCATATTCCCGACAGAATGAGCAGTTCTTC
- - 15 TRBJ1-1 TRBV7-9 CASSLFQGRGVEAFF TGTGCCAGCAGCTTATTTCAGGGGAGGGGTGTTGAAGCTTTCTTT
- many 12 TRBJ1-4 TRBV7-2 CASSLPGEKLFF TGTGCCAGCAGCTTACCCGGGGAAAAACTGTTTTTT
- few 13 TRBJ2-1 TRBV20-1 CSARDRGYNEQFF TGCAGTGCTAGAGATAGGGGCTACAATGAGCAGTTCTTC
- - 16 TRBJ1-1 TRBV3-1 CASSQDREGGVTEAFF TGTGCCAGCAGCCAAGATCGTGAAGGGGGAGTCACTGAAGCTTTCTTT
TRBD2 - 14 TRBJ2-5 TRBV5-1 CASSAGTREETQYF TGCGCCAGCAGCGCGGGGACTAGAGAAGAGACCCAGTACTTC
- few 14 TRBJ2-1 TRBV27 CASSLHRTYNEQFF TGTGCCAGCAGTTTACACAGGACATACAATGAGCAGTTCTTC
- many 14 TRBJ2-4 TRBV6-2/TRBV6-3 CASSYRGAKNIQYF TGTGCCAGCAGTTACAGGGGAGCCAAAAACATTCAGTACTTC